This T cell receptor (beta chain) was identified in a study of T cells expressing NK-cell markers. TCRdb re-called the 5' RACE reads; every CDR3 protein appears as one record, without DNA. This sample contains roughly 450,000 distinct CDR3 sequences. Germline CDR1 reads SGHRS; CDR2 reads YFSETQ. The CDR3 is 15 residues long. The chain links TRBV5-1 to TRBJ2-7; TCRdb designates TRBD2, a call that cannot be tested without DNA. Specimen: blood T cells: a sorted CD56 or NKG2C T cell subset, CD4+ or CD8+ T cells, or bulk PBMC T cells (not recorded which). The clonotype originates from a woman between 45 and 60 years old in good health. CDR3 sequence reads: CASSLGLAAAYEQYF.